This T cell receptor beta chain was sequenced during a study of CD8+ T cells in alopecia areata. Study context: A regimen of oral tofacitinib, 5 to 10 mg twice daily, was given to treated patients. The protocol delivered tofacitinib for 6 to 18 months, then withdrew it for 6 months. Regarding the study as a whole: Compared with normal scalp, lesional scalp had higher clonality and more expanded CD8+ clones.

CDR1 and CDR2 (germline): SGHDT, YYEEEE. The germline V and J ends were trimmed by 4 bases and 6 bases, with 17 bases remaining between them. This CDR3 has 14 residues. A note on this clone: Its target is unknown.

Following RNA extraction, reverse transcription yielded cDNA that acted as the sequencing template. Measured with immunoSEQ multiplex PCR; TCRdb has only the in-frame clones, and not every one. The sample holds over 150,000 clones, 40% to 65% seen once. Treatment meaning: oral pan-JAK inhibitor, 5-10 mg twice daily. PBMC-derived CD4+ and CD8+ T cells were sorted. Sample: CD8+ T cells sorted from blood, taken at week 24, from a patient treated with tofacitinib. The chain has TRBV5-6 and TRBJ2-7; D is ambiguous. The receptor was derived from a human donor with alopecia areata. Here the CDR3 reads CASSTSTAWAEQYF. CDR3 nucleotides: TGTGCCAGCAGCACCTCCACAGCGTGGGCCGAGCAGTACTTC.